The 6 T cell receptor beta chains given below trace back to one sample, sequenced in a study of blood T cell repertoires in COVID-19. Clones were sequenced by immunoSEQ multiplex PCR, and TCRdb holds only the in-frame ones, with some missing. The sample shows about 220,000 clones, 75% to 90% of them seen only once. The sequencing input was PBMCs or T cells enriched from blood (not recorded which). The source of these receptors is a woman between 18 and 29 years old in a cohort exposed to, infected with or recovered from COVID-19 (not recorded which).

The chain has TRBV20-1 and TRBJ1-1; 7 nucleotides match TRBD1. After removal of 3 bases from V and 8 bases from J, the junction contained 3 bases not matched to a gene. CDR3 length: 11 residues. Germline assignment: CDR1 DFQATT and CDR2 SNEGSKA (reference sequence). The CDR3 coding sequence is TGCAGTGCTAGGGGGACAGCAGAAGCTTTCTTT. Its protein product is CSARGTAEAFF.

V is TRBV10-3 and J is TRBJ1-4; D is unresolved. The germline V and J ends were trimmed by 2 bases and 0 bases, with 7 bases remaining between them. Germline-derived CDR1 and CDR2 are ENHRY and SYGVKD. This CDR3 has 15 residues. The CDR3 protein is CAISEEKTTNEKLFF. In DNA form, the CDR3 reads TGTGCCATCAGTGAGGAGAAGACAACTAATGAAAAACTGTTTTTT.

V is TRBV5-1 and J is TRBJ1-4, with 7 bases fitting TRBD1. V was pared by 3 bases and J by 0 bases, with 2 bases of the junction left unmatched. This CDR3 spans 15 amino acids. CDR1 SGHRS and CDR2 YFSETQ come from the germline V gene. The CDR3 sequence: CASSSGGSTNEKLFF. In nucleotides, the CDR3 is TGCGCCAGCAGCTCAGGGGGATCAACTAATGAAAAACTGTTTTTT. Using reference TRBV5-1 and TRBJ1-4 for the parts outside the CDR3, the full variable domain is KAGVTQTPRYLIKTRGQQVTLSCSPISGHRSVSWYQQTPGQGLQFLFEYFSETQRNKGNFPGRFSGRQFSNSRSEMNVSTLELGDSALYLCASSSGGSTNEKLFFGSGTQLSVL.

The CDR3 protein is CASSRDRAYEQYF. The CDR3 nucleotides read TGTGCCAGCAGCCGGGACAGAGCCTACGAGCAGTACTTC. The J gene is TRBJ2-7, the V gene TRBV11-3; 7 nucleotides agree with TRBD1. The CDR3 totals 13 residues. V lost 5 bases and J lost 2; bases outside the gene matches: 3. Germline V gives CDR1 SGHNT, CDR2 YENEEA.

V gene TRBV4-1 combines with J gene TRBJ1-3, with 9 bases aligning to TRBD1. J lost 0 bases, V lost 2 bases, and 8 bases had no gene match. CDR1 MGHRA and CDR2 YSYEKL come from the germline V gene. The CDR3 has 18 amino acids. CDR3 region: CASSQWGGQGSSGNTIYF. In DNA form, the CDR3 reads TGCGCCAGCAGCCAATGGGGGGGACAGGGTAGCTCTGGAAACACCATATATTTT.

The rearrangement links TRBV3-1 (or the pseudogene TRBV3-2) to TRBJ1-2, with 11 nucleotides matching TRBD1. Losses at the gene ends were 3 bases for V and 8 bases for J; bases not matched to a gene: 11. Per germline, CDR1 LGHDT and CDR2 YNNKEL (reference sequence). The CDR3 contains 16 residues. For the CDR3, the DNA is TGTGCCAGCAGCCACCGGGACAGGGGGGCGAATGGAGGCTACACCTTC. Its translation is CASSHRDRGANGGYTF.